This T cell receptor beta chain was captured in a study of human T cells and chemical hapten exposure. As for the study in general: Patients were given diphenylcyclopropenone on the scalp weekly across the roughly 25-week study. General study results and limits: DPC sensitization produced no change in TCRs with frequency above 1 in 1000.

Using its own MiXCR run on the RACE reads, TCRdb lists one record per CDR3 protein. This table has 79,000 or so distinct CDR3 sequences, around a third appearing once. Time point denoted: patch test 1, 2 weeks after DPC sensitization. Treatment reported: therapeutic diphenylcyclopropenone sensitization with weekly scalp DPC. From whole blood left unfractionated, total RNA was extracted. This clonotype was seen a handful of times. The antigen remains undetermined. The sample was whole blood, taken in connection with sensitization to the hapten diphenylcyclopropenone (DPC). The TCR comes from a man between 35 and 55 years old with alopecia areata. Some clones in this sample may be carry-over from other donors' samples.

CDR3 nucleotides: TGTGCCAGCAGCCAAGGTGGAGGAAACACCATATATTTT. This sequence encodes CASSQGGGNTIYF. The chain is built from TRBV14 and TRBJ1-3; D is ambiguous. The CDR3 consists of 13 residues. V lost 1 base and J 4 bases, leaving 5 bases between the germline ends. Per the germline V gene, CDR1 is SGHDN and CDR2 is FVKESK.